Below, 5 T cell receptor beta chains from the same sample are listed, as sequenced in a study of shared clonotypes between healthy human individuals. Sequenced by immunoSEQ multiplex PCR; TCRdb stores in-frame clones only, minus some. This table holds some 2,500,000 clones, 80% to 95% found once. Material for sequencing was naive CD4+ T cells from PBMCs. Regarding subset: CD45RA+ positively selected. These receptors were obtained from a man younger than 35 in good health. Some clones in this sample may be carry-over from other donors' samples.

V usage is TRBV10-3 and J usage is TRBJ1-5; 7 nucleotides match TRBD1. Per germline, CDR1 ENHRY and CDR2 SYGVKD. This CDR3 spans 14 amino acids. With 7 bases clipped from V and 8 bases from J, the junction kept 11 bases outside the gene matches. The chain's CDR3 is CAINRQGTDEPQHF. The CDR3 coding sequence is TGTGCCATCAACAGACAGGGCACTGATGAGCCCCAGCATTTT.

This rearrangement joins TRBV5-1 to TRBJ1-3, with D hard to call. CDR1 and CDR2 from the germline V gene are SGHRS and YFSETQ. Trimming removed 0 bases from V and 0 bases from J, with 10 bases in between. There are 16 residues in the CDR3. The CDR3 here is CASSLAAATSGNTIYF. CDR3 bases: TGCGCCAGCAGCTTGGCCGCCGCGACCTCTGGAAACACCATATATTTT.

V is TRBV7-2 and J is TRBJ2-7; no clear D. V lost 5 bases, J lost 6 bases, and 14 bases lay in between. This CDR3 comprises 13 residues. Germline values: CDR1 SGHTA, CDR2 FQGNSA. The CDR3 DNA reads as TGTGCCAGCAGCCCCCGTCGAAGGGCCGAGCAGTACTTC. This encodes CASSPRRRAEQYF.

The CDR3: CASSFGGRTDTQYF. CDR3 bases: TGTGCCAGCAGTTTCGGCGGGCGCACAGATACGCAGTATTTT. This chain links TRBV28 with TRBJ2-3, with D tentatively TRBD2 (5 bases). The CDR3 runs to 14 residues. The V end lost 3 bases, the J end lost 1 base, and 8 bases lay between the germline ends. The germline V gene has CDR1 MDHEN and CDR2 SYDVKM.

The chain recombines TRBV28 with TRBJ2-7; 7 positions agree with TRBD1. J lost 12 bases, V lost 4 bases, and 33 bases had no gene match. This CDR3 comprises 20 residues. Germline V gene lookup returns CDR1 MDHEN and CDR2 SYDVKM. In DNA form, the CDR3 reads TGTGCCAGCAGTTCCAAAACGGGCCTGGACAGGCTCTTTCGCCGGCGGTCTAGGTACTTC. Amino acids: CASSSKTGLDRLFRRRSRYF.